These T cell receptor beta chains were read from a single sample in a study of T cell responses to AZD1222 COVID-19 vaccine. Using immunoSEQ multiplex PCR, the repertoire was profiled, and TCRdb retains in-frame clones only, with some absent. The sample shows about 130,000 clones, 70% to 90% of them seen only once. Sequenced material: peripheral blood, taken on day 0 of AZD1222 vaccination. Receptor source: an adult in good health. Both conserved end residues are part of each CDR3. Fields, in order: V gene, J gene, D gene, CDR3 length, clone size, CDR3 protein, CDR3 DNA. The D gene is left open where the match is weak. Size is stated for part of the rows, as once, few or many counts, or as a class when the clone is expanded.

>TRBV7-9|TRBJ1-2|.|14|few
CASSPPVLNYGYTF
TGTGCCAGCAGCCCACCAGTCCTTAACTATGGCTACACCTTC
>TRBV30|TRBJ2-5|TRBD2|16|.
CACDLCGRERQETQYF
TGTGCCTGTGATCTGTGCGGGAGGGAACGCCAAGAGACCCAGTACTTC
>TRBV4-2|TRBJ1-3|TRBD1|18|.
CASSQLHRQGHSGNTIYF
TGTGCCAGCAGCCAACTACACAGACAGGGACACTCTGGAAACACCATATATTTT
>TRBV19|TRBJ2-1|TRBD1|13|.
CASSTDRGLEQFF
TGTGCCAGTAGTACAGACAGGGGGCTCGAGCAGTTCTTC
>TRBV7-3|TRBJ2-7|TRBD2|15|.
CASSPSTSGIREQYF
TGTGCCAGCAGCCCCTCGACTAGCGGGATAAGGGAGCAGTACTTC
>TRBV11-2|TRBJ1-1|.|15|once
CASSLEVNPNTEAFF
TGTGCCAGCAGCTTAGAGGTCAACCCTAACACTGAAGCTTTCTTT
>TRBV7-8|TRBJ1-5|.|14|.
CASSYQAGNQPQHF
TGTGCCAGCAGCTACCAGGCTGGGAATCAGCCCCAGCATTTT
>TRBV30|TRBJ1-2|TRBD1|12|.
CGGDREGYGYTF
TGTGGGGGGGACAGGGAAGGTTATGGCTACACCTTC
>TRBV11-3|TRBJ1-1|.|15|once
CASSSWSGGISEAFF
TGTGCCAGCAGCTCTTGGTCCGGGGGGATTTCGGAAGCTTTCTTT
>TRBV3-1/TRBV3-2|TRBJ2-5|TRBD2|17|.
CASSHRPSGGNPETQYF
TGTGCCAGCAGCCACCGCCCTAGCGGGGGAAATCCGGAGACCCAGTACTTC
>TRBV6-5|TRBJ2-3|TRBD2|14|.
CASSWGGDTDTQYF
TGTGCCAGCAGTTGGGGGGGGGACACAGATACGCAGTATTTT
>TRBV7-8|TRBJ2-3|TRBD2|16|.
CASSLMVAGGHNPQYF
TGTGCCAGCAGCTTAATGGTAGCGGGAGGCCACAACCCGCAGTATTTT
>TRBV21-1|TRBJ2-4|.|13|.
CASSKDFRNIQYF
TGTGCCAGCAGCAAAGATTTCCGAAACATTCAGTACTTC
>TRBV29-1|TRBJ2-1|.|12|.
CSVRGSYNEQFF
TGCAGCGTCAGGGGTTCCTACAATGAGCAGTTCTTC
>TRBV7-2|TRBJ1-4|.|17|.
CASSSRDKGVLNEKLFF
TGTGCCAGCAGCTCACGGGACAAGGGGGTCCTTAATGAAAAACTGTTTTTT
>TRBV5-6|TRBJ2-7|TRBD1|14|.
CASSGGTGSYEQYF
TGTGCCAGCAGCGGCGGGACAGGGTCCTACGAGCAGTACTTC
>TRBV30|TRBJ2-3|.|13|.
CAWTGAPTNTQYF
TGTGCCTGGACGGGAGCCCCTACAAATACGCAGTATTTT
>TRBV5-4|TRBJ1-3|.|16|.
CASSSRGSISGNTIYF
TGTGCCAGCAGCTCGAGGGGGTCGATATCTGGAAACACCATATATTTT
>TRBV6-5|TRBJ2-3|.|14|.
CACASTDFADTQYF
TGTGCCTGCGCATCGACAGATTTTGCAGATACGCAGTATTTT
>TRBV24-1|TRBJ2-6|.|15|.
CATSESLAGANVLTF
TGTGCCACCAGTGAGTCCCTGGCTGGGGCCAACGTCCTGACTTTC
>TRBV10-3|TRBJ1-5|.|16|.
CAISESFSEGNQPQHF
TGTGCCATCAGTGAGTCGTTTTCAGAGGGCAATCAGCCCCAGCATTTT
>TRBV7-3|TRBJ1-1|.|14|once
CASSLRWTADEAFF
TGTGCCAGCAGCTTAAGGTGGACGGCAGATGAAGCTTTCTTT
>TRBV7-9|TRBJ1-3|.|19|.
CASSLVTDSNRPSGNTIYF
TGTGCCAGCAGCCTTGTGACGGATTCGAACAGACCCTCTGGAAACACCATATATTTT
>TRBV3-1/TRBV3-2|TRBJ2-3|TRBD2|17|once
CASSRPREGIYTDTQYF
TGTGCCAGCAGCCGCCCAAGGGAGGGGATCTACACAGATACGCAGTATTTT
>TRBV7-8|TRBJ1-5|.|13|.
CASSFRGNQPQHF
TGTGCCAGCAGCTTCAGGGGCAATCAGCCCCAGCATTTT
>TRBV6-5|TRBJ1-2|TRBD1|14|.
CASKGTGTHYGYTF
TGTGCCAGCAAGGGGACAGGCACCCACTATGGCTACACCTTC
>TRBV20-1|TRBJ1-2|.|11|.
CSATGGYGYTF
TGCAGTGCTACCGGGGGCTATGGCTACACCTTC
>TRBV18|TRBJ2-1|.|15|.
CASSRSGAEGNEQFF
TGTGCCAGCTCCCGATCAGGGGCGGAAGGAAATGAGCAGTTCTTC
>TRBV5-4|TRBJ2-7|TRBD2|13|.
CASLRRGGNEQYF
TGTGCCAGCCTTCGGCGGGGGGGCAACGAGCAGTACTTC
>TRBV9|TRBJ2-3|TRBD2|14|.
CASSVETSGDTQYF
TGTGCCAGCAGCGTAGAAACTAGCGGTGATACGCAGTATTTT
>TRBV30|TRBJ1-2|TRBD1|15|.
CAWSPQGGLNYGYTF
TGTGCCTGGAGTCCGCAGGGGGGCCTTAACTATGGCTACACCTTC
>TRBV21-1|TRBJ1-1|.|16|.
CASSSRQGGGDTEAFF
TGTGCCAGCAGCAGCAGACAGGGAGGGGGGGACACTGAAGCTTTCTTT
>TRBV24-1|TRBJ1-2|.|15|once
CATSDRSGGNYGYTF
TGTGCCACCAGTGACCGATCGGGGGGCAACTATGGCTACACCTTC
>TRBV7-9|TRBJ1-2|.|19|.
CASSLAFVVVGNGDYGYTF
TGTGCCAGCAGCTTAGCTTTCGTAGTTGTCGGGAACGGGGACTATGGCTACACCTTC
>TRBV27|TRBJ1-5|TRBD1|17|.
CASSFGSGGGYNQPQHF
TGTGCCAGCAGTTTTGGAAGTGGAGGGGGCTACAATCAGCCCCAGCATTTT
>TRBV4-2|TRBJ1-2|.|13|.
CASSQALRDGYTF
TGTGCCAGCAGCCAAGCTCTACGGGACGGCTACACCTTC
>TRBV19|TRBJ2-6|.|14|few
CASKIQSGANVLTF
TGTGCCAGTAAGATCCAGTCTGGGGCCAACGTCCTGACTTTC
>TRBV6-2/TRBV6-3|TRBJ2-5|TRBD2|16|.
CASSSRTSGGRETQYF
TGTGCCAGCAGTTCCCGGACTAGCGGGGGGAGAGAGACCCAGTACTTC
>TRBV7-3|TRBJ1-6|.|14|few
CASSLGGRNSPLHF
TGTGCCAGCAGCCTGGGAGGGCGGAATTCACCCCTCCACTTT
>TRBV15|TRBJ1-3|.|16|.
CATSREGSRSGNTIYF
TGTGCCACCAGCAGAGAGGGCAGTCGCTCTGGAAACACCATATATTTT
>TRBV2|TRBJ2-1|.|16|.
CASSERGSMSYNEQFF
TGTGCCAGCAGTGAACGGGGGTCGATGTCCTACAATGAGCAGTTCTTC
>TRBV5-6|TRBJ1-2|TRBD1|17|.
CASSFYAAGQGNYGYTF
TGTGCCAGCAGCTTTTACGCCGCGGGACAGGGTAACTATGGCTACACCTTC